The present entry profiles one T cell receptor (beta chain) with its context. Sequencing was performed with immunoSEQ multiplex PCR; in TCRdb, only in-frame clones are kept and a portion is missing. Of 550,000 to 850,000 clones listed, approximately 77% are singletons. The data derive from a study of shared clonotypes between healthy human individuals. Trimming cost V 1 base and J 4 bases, with 11 bases left between them. The germline V gene encodes CDR1 SGHRS and CDR2 YFSETQ. The CDR3 covers 14 residues. The TCR was taken from a woman aged 25 to 39 in good health. The chain employs TRBV5-1 and TRBJ1-1; D is perhaps TRBD1 (5 bases). Sequenced material: memory CD4+ T cells sorted from blood. Regarding subset: CD45RA-negative fraction. As DNA, the CDR3 is TGCGCCAGCAGCTTGTATGGGGGAGCCACTGAAGCTTTCTTT. This codes for CASSLYGGATEAFF.